This record covers a single T cell receptor (beta chain). In the original processing: Estimation of nucleated cell counts relied on the amplification of reference gene primers. Clones were sequenced by immunoSEQ multiplex PCR, and TCRdb holds only the in-frame ones, with some missing. V and J calls and clone size are given by that table; D and trimming were obtained from the DNA. The sample shows more than 65,000 clones, roughly 87% of them seen only once. The data are from a study of blood T cell repertoires in COVID-19. Background on the study: The analysed material was cDNA or gDNA that came from T cells, B-cell-depleted T cells, or PBMCs.

CDR1 is SGDLS, CDR2 YYNGEE, per germline. This CDR3 has 15 amino acids. Trimming pared 0 bases from V and 2 bases from J, leaving 11 bases between. The receptor comes from a man aged 50-59 years with acute or convalescent COVID-19. Input material: peripheral blood. The chain links TRBV9 to TRBJ1-1; D gene ambiguous. CDR3 residues: CASSVVSQINTEAFF. CDR3 nucleotide sequence: TGTGCCAGCAGCGTAGTTTCACAGATTAACACTGAAGCTTTCTTT.